The T cell receptor (beta chain) under discussion was sequenced for a study of blood T cell repertoires in COVID-19. From germline, CDR1 is MNHEY and CDR2 SMNVEV (reference sequence). This CDR3 is 14 amino acids long. V was shortened by 3 bases and J by 3 bases, with 10 bases between the two germline ends. In the authors' workflow: Amplified reference gene primers provided the basis for estimating nucleated cell counts. Sequencing used immunoSEQ multiplex PCR; TCRdb keeps in-frame clones, though not all of them. For V, J and clone size, that table is used; D and trimming come from the DNA. The table has around 250,000 clones, approximately 86% seen once; the top ten hold about 8.6%.

The chain recombines TRBV27 with TRBJ2-3; D is perhaps TRBD2 (5 bases). This clonotype was obtained from a man between 35 and 55 years old with active or convalescent COVID-19. Sequenced material: peripheral blood. CDR3 DNA: TGTGCCAGCAGTTTGTTCGGGAAAACAGATACGCAGTATTTT. Its protein is CASSLFGKTDTQYF.